This TCR beta chain was profiled in a study of blood T cell repertoires in COVID-19. The overall study: There were acute and convalescent COVID-19 samples, and they came from the United States, Italy and Spain. PBMCs, B-cell-depleted T cells, or T cells were the source of the cDNA or gDNA that made up the material.

This clone was counted many times. As handled by the study authors: Reference gene primers were amplified, and this amplification served to estimate nucleated cell counts. TCRdb's table, derived via immunoSEQ multiplex PCR, lists solely in-frame clones and lacks some. The V and J calls and clone size were taken over from that table, and D and trimming were inferred from the DNA. The table has some 140,000 clones, roughly three quarters seen once. The germline V gene encodes CDR1 MGHRA and CDR2 YSYEKL. This CDR3 contains 17 residues. Trimming took 4 bases from V and 1 from J; bases not matched to a gene: 6.

The TCR comes from a man older than 75 with acute or convalescent COVID-19. The chain joins TRBV4-1 to TRBJ2-3, with 12 bases that match TRBD1. Sequences were obtained from peripheral blood. The CDR3: CASSPGQGAFGTDTQYF. CDR3 nucleotide sequence: TGCGCCAGCAGCCCGGGACAGGGGGCGTTTGGCACAGATACGCAGTATTTT.